The entry below gives a single T cell receptor beta chain sequence along with its context. This specimen belongs to a study of T cell changes during pregnancy in multiple sclerosis. This table comes from immunoSEQ multiplex PCR, and its TCRdb copy is limited to in-frame clones, with some not included. The profile shows 70,000 to 80,000 clones, approximately 94% of them singletons. The CDR3 is made up of 16 amino acids. Germline CDR1 and CDR2: LNHDA and SQIVND (reference sequence). J gave up 4 bases and V 10 bases, and 18 bases lay outside the gene matches. Sequencing used peripheral blood, obtained in the third trimester of pregnancy. This receptor was identified in a female donor with multiple sclerosis, enrolled in a pregnancy study. The chain couples TRBV19 to TRBJ1-1, with TRBD1 identical over 7 bases. The CDR3 DNA reads as TGTGCCACCTCGGACAGGAAAGGAAGAACTGCCACTGAAGCTTTCTTT. Protein sequence: CATSDRKGRTATEAFF.